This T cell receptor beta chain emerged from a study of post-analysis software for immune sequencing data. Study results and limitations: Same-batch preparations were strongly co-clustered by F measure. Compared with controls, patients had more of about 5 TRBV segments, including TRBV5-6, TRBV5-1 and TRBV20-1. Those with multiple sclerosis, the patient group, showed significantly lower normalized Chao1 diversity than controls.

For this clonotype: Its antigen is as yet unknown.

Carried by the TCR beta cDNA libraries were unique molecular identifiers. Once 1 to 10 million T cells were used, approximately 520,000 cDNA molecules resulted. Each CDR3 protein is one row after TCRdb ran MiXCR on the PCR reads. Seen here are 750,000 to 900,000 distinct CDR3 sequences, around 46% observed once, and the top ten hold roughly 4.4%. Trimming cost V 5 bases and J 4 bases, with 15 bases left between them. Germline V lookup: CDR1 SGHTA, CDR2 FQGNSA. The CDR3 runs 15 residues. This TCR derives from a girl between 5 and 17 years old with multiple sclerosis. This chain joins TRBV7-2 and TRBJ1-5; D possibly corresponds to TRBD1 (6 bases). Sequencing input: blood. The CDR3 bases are TGTGCCAGCAGCCCCGGGGGGGGGCCGAATCAGCCCCAGCATTTT. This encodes CASSPGGGPNQPQHF.